A selection of T cell receptor beta chains follows, all from one sample in a study of Graves' ophthalmopathy and Graves' hyperthyroidism. From the multiplex PCR reads, TCRdb called clonotypes with MiXCR, one entry per CDR3 protein. This table has roughly 1.1 million distinct CDR3 sequences, about two fifths appearing once. The material sequenced was peripheral blood or thyroid tissue (not recorded which). The receptors come from an adult man with Graves' hyperthyroidism. The CDR3 runs from the conserved cysteine through the conserved F or W. D genes are given only for firm matches. Not every row has a clone size; where given, it reads once, few, many or a size class.

v_call: TRBV12-3/TRBV12-4; clone_size: many; j_call: TRBJ1-5; d_call: NA; cdr3_nt: TGTGCCAGCAGTCAAGACGGGAGGAGTAATCAGCCCCAGCATTTT; cdr3_aa: CASSQDGRSNQPQHF
v_call: TRBV19; clone_size: NA; j_call: TRBJ1-6; d_call: NA; cdr3_nt: TGTGCCAGTAGTATGGATACGGGAGACGGCTATAATTCACCCCTCCACTTT; cdr3_aa: CASSMDTGDGYNSPLHF
v_call: TRBV10-2; clone_size: NA; j_call: TRBJ1-2; d_call: NA; cdr3_nt: TGCGCCAGCTTGGTTTACGACTATGGCTACACCTTC; cdr3_aa: CASLVYDYGYTF
v_call: TRBV10-3; clone_size: NA; j_call: TRBJ2-7; d_call: TRBD2; cdr3_nt: TGTGCCAGCACCTGGACTAGCGGGGGGGTTACCTACGAGCAGTACTTC; cdr3_aa: CASTWTSGGVTYEQYF
v_call: TRBV20-1; clone_size: many; j_call: TRBJ1-4; d_call: NA; cdr3_nt: TGCAGTGCTAGAGCGGGCTTCTTAGATGGAAAACTGTTTTTT; cdr3_aa: CSARAGFLDGKLFF
v_call: TRBV30; clone_size: NA; j_call: TRBJ1-2; d_call: NA; cdr3_nt: TGTGCCTGGAGTGTACCAGGCCTTAAGGGCTATGGCTACACCTTC; cdr3_aa: CAWSVPGLKGYGYTF
v_call: TRBV7-9; clone_size: many; j_call: TRBJ2-5; d_call: NA; cdr3_nt: TGTGCCAGCAGCCCACTCCGGACAGCCAAAGAGACCCAGTACTTC; cdr3_aa: CASSPLRTAKETQYF
v_call: TRBV5-1; clone_size: many; j_call: TRBJ2-2; d_call: NA; cdr3_nt: TGCGCCAGCACCTTGACCGGGGAGCTGTTTTTT; cdr3_aa: CASTLTGELFF
v_call: TRBV10-3; clone_size: many; j_call: TRBJ1-5; d_call: NA; cdr3_nt: TGTGCCATCAGTGAGCCCACTAAATATCAGCCCCAGCATTTT; cdr3_aa: CAISEPTKYQPQHF
v_call: TRBV25-1; clone_size: few; j_call: TRBJ2-6; d_call: NA; cdr3_nt: TGTGCCAGCGTTATCGGGGTTTCTGGGGCCAACGTCCTGACTTTC; cdr3_aa: CASVIGVSGANVLTF
v_call: TRBV7-8; clone_size: NA; j_call: TRBJ2-2; d_call: NA; cdr3_nt: TGTGCCAGCATCGAGGGACGGATGTACACCGGGGAGCTGTTTTTT; cdr3_aa: CASIEGRMYTGELFF
v_call: TRBV7-9; clone_size: NA; j_call: TRBJ2-7; d_call: TRBD2; cdr3_nt: TGTGCCAGCAGCTTATCCTTCCGTAGCGGGAACCGCTCCTACGAGCAGTACTTC; cdr3_aa: CASSLSFRSGNRSYEQYF
v_call: TRBV25-1; clone_size: NA; j_call: TRBJ1-2; d_call: TRBD1; cdr3_nt: TGTGCCAGCGTGCGACAGGGTGGTGGCTACACCTTC; cdr3_aa: CASVRQGGGYTF
v_call: TRBV4-2; clone_size: NA; j_call: TRBJ1-5; d_call: TRBD1; cdr3_nt: TGTGCCAGCAGCCTGACAGGACAGGGTGTCAATCAGCCCCAGCATTTT; cdr3_aa: CASSLTGQGVNQPQHF
v_call: TRBV7-8; clone_size: once; j_call: TRBJ2-7; d_call: TRBD2; cdr3_nt: TGTGCCAGCAGCTTACTCAGGACTAGCGGCCGTACCTACGGGCAGTACTTC; cdr3_aa: CASSLLRTSGRTYGQYF
v_call: TRBV5-6; clone_size: few; j_call: TRBJ1-2; d_call: NA; cdr3_nt: TGTGCCAGCAGCTTGGCAGGGCCGACCGTCCGGGATGGCTACACCTTC; cdr3_aa: CASSLAGPTVRDGYTF
v_call: TRBV5-1; clone_size: NA; j_call: TRBJ2-5; d_call: NA; cdr3_nt: TGCGCCAGCAGCTTGGGGGCGGTAACTCCGGAGACCCAGTACTTC; cdr3_aa: CASSLGAVTPETQYF
v_call: TRBV7-3; clone_size: NA; j_call: TRBJ2-1; d_call: NA; cdr3_nt: TGTGCCAGCAGCTTAACGAGGGCCAATGAGCAGTTCTTC; cdr3_aa: CASSLTRANEQFF
v_call: TRBV5-1; clone_size: many; j_call: TRBJ1-1; d_call: TRBD1; cdr3_nt: TGCGCCAGCAGCACAGGGGTCATGAACACTGAAGCTTTCTTT; cdr3_aa: CASSTGVMNTEAFF
v_call: TRBV6-5; clone_size: few; j_call: TRBJ1-1; d_call: NA; cdr3_nt: TGTGCCAGCAGACAATCGGCAGAAGCTTTCTTT; cdr3_aa: CASRQSAEAFF
v_call: TRBV7-9; clone_size: NA; j_call: TRBJ1-1; d_call: NA; cdr3_nt: TGTGCCAGCAGCTTAGGGGCTGATCACGCTGAAGCTTTCTTT; cdr3_aa: CASSLGADHAEAFF
v_call: TRBV10-3; clone_size: many; j_call: TRBJ1-1; d_call: NA; cdr3_nt: TGTGCCATCAGGGGTCAGGGTTCTTCCTCTGAAGCTTTCTTT; cdr3_aa: CAIRGQGSSSEAFF
v_call: TRBV24-1; clone_size: NA; j_call: TRBJ2-5; d_call: NA; cdr3_nt: TGTGCTAGGCGTGGAGGAGAGACCCAGTACTTC; cdr3_aa: CARRGGETQYF
v_call: TRBV15; clone_size: NA; j_call: TRBJ1-5; d_call: NA; cdr3_nt: TGTGCCACCAGCAAAGGTCGAAAGAGGGTCGGACAGCCCCAGCATTTT; cdr3_aa: CATSKGRKRVGQPQHF
v_call: TRBV5-1; clone_size: many; j_call: TRBJ1-1; d_call: NA; cdr3_nt: TGCGCCAGCAGCTTGCCCCCTCACGCTGAAGCTTTCTTT; cdr3_aa: CASSLPPHAEAFF
v_call: TRBV25-1; clone_size: NA; j_call: TRBJ2-7; d_call: NA; cdr3_nt: TGTGCCAGCAGCCAGCGGAGAACCTACGAGCAGTACTTC; cdr3_aa: CASSQRRTYEQYF
v_call: TRBV19; clone_size: NA; j_call: TRBJ2-5; d_call: TRBD1; cdr3_nt: TGTGCCAGTACCCAGGACAGGGGGCACGAAGAGACCCAGTACTTC; cdr3_aa: CASTQDRGHEETQYF
v_call: TRBV20-1; clone_size: many; j_call: TRBJ1-3; d_call: NA; cdr3_nt: TGCAGTGCTGCACCCAACTCTGGAAACACCATATATTTT; cdr3_aa: CSAAPNSGNTIYF
v_call: TRBV7-6; clone_size: NA; j_call: TRBJ2-7; d_call: NA; cdr3_nt: TGTGCCAGCAGCCGAAGCGCAGGGGCCTCCCCCGAGCAGTACTTC; cdr3_aa: CASSRSAGASPEQYF
v_call: TRBV7-2; clone_size: NA; j_call: TRBJ1-2; d_call: TRBD1; cdr3_nt: TGTGCCAGCAGTAATAACAGGGGAGGTGGCTACACCTTC; cdr3_aa: CASSNNRGGGYTF
v_call: TRBV4-2; clone_size: NA; j_call: TRBJ1-5; d_call: TRBD1; cdr3_nt: TGTGCCAGCAGCCCTGGGGTTGGGACAGGGGATCAGCCCCAGCATTTT; cdr3_aa: CASSPGVGTGDQPQHF